The 5 T cell receptor beta chains given below trace back to one sample, sequenced in a study of cytomegalovirus exposure and HLA in healthy donors. Researchers ran the PCR with 60 Vbeta and 13 Jbeta primers. Assay: immunoSEQ multiplex PCR; the TCRdb copy retains only in-frame clones and omits some. The sample contains 130,000 to 150,000 clones, around 79% of which appear only once. Material for sequencing was PBMCs. The source is a man in his forties in good health and CMV-seropositive.

The chain combines TRBV28 with TRBJ2-1, with D possibly TRBD2 on 5 matching bases. Looked up from germline, CDR1 is MDHEN and CDR2 is SYDVKM. V was trimmed by 5 bases and J by 6 bases, leaving 8 bases between them. The CDR3 has 12 residues. CDR3 loop: CASSDYLNEQFF. CDR3 coding DNA: TGTGCCAGCAGTGACTATCTCAATGAGCAGTTCTTC.

The chain joins TRBV5-4 to TRBJ2-1, with TRBD2 matching over 13 bases. J was trimmed by 8 bases and V by 1 base; bases with no gene match: 9. Germline V gene sequence: CDR1 SGHNT, CDR2 YYREEE (reference sequence). The CDR3 has 17 residues. CDR3: CASSLTVLAGGPHEQFF. For the CDR3, the DNA is TGTGCCAGCAGCTTGACCGTACTAGCGGGAGGGCCCCATGAGCAGTTCTTC.

This clone appeared a few times. The V and J genes are TRBV7-2 and TRBJ1-3; D is possibly TRBD1 (6 bases). The CDR3 spans 14 residues. V was pared by 5 bases and J by 4 bases, with 12 bases between. CDR1 is SGHTA, CDR2 FQGNSA, per germline. This chain's CDR3 is CASSAQGFGNTIYF. CDR3 nucleotides: TGTGCCAGCAGCGCGCAGGGGTTCGGAAACACCATATATTTT.

The chain couples TRBV19 to TRBJ1-4, with D possibly being TRBD1 (6 bases). Deletions cut 7 bases from V and 7 bases from J, with 16 bases between. The CDR3 is 14 amino acids. Germline V gene lookup returns CDR1 LNHDA and CDR2 SQIVND (reference sequence). For the CDR3, the DNA is TGTGCCAGTACCTCACAGGGCCGGGGTGAAAAACTGTTTTTT. This gives the protein CASTSQGRGEKLFF. Filled out from reference TRBV19 and TRBJ1-4, the complete variable domain reads DGGITQSPKYLFRKEGQNVTLSCEQNLNHDAMYWYRQDPGQGLRLIYYSQIVNDFQKGDIAEGYSVSREKKESFPLTVTSAQKNPTAFYLCASTSQGRGEKLFFGSGTQLSVL.

The chain combines TRBV7-3 with TRBJ2-3, with unresolved D. CDR3 length: 15 amino acids. Germline lookup yields CDR1 SGHTA and CDR2 FQGTGA. The ends were cut back, 3 bases at V and 4 bases at J, with 14 bases in the middle. CDR3 sequence: CASSFSPAAPDTQYF. The CDR3 region has the DNA TGTGCCAGCAGCTTCAGTCCTGCGGCCCCAGATACGCAGTATTTT.